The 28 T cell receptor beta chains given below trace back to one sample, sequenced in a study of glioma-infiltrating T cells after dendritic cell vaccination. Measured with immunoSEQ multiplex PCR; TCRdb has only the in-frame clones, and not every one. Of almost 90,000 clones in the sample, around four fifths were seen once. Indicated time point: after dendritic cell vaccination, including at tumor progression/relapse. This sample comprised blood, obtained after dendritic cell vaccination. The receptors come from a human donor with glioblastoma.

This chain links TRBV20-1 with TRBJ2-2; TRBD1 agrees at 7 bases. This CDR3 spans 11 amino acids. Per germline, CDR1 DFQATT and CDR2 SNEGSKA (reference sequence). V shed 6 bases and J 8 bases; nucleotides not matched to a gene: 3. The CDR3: CSAGGRGELFF. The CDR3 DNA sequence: TGCAGTGCAGGGGGCCGTGGGGAGCTGTTTTTT.

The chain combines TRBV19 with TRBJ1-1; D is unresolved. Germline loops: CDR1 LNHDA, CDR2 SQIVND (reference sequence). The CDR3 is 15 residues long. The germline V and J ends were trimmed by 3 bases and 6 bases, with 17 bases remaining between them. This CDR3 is CASSIMLRVSAEAFF. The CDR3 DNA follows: TGTGCCAGTAGTATTATGTTGCGGGTTAGCGCTGAAGCTTTCTTT.

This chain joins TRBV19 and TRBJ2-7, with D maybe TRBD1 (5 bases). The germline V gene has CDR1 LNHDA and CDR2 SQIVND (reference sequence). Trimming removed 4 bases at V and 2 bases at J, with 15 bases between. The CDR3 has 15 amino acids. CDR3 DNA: TGTGCCAGTAGTACCCGCAGGGTGAGCGCCTACGAGCAGTACTTC. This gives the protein CASSTRRVSAYEQYF.

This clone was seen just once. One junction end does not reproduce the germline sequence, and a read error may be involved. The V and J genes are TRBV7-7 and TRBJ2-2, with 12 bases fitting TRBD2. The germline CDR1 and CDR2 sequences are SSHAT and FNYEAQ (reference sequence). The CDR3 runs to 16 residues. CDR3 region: CASSYASGGAPGELFF. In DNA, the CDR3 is TGTGCTAGCAGCTACGCTAGCGGGGGGGCCCCCGGGGAGCTGTTTTTT.

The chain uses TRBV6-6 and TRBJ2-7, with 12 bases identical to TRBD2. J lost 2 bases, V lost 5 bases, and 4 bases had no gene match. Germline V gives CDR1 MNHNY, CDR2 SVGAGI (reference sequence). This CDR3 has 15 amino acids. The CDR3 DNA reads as TGTGCCAGCAGTACTACTAGCGGGGGGCCCTACGAGCAGTACTTC. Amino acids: CASSTTSGGPYEQYF.

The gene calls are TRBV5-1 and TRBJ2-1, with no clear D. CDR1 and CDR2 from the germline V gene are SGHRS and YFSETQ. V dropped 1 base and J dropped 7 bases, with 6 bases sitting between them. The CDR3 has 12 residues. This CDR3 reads CASSLPGNEQFF. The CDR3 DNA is TGCGCCAGCAGCTTGCCCGGGAATGAGCAGTTCTTC.

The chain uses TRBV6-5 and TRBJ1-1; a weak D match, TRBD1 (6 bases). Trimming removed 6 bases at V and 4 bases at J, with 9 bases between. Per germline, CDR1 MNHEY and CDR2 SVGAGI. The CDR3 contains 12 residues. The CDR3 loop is CASSSGATEAFF. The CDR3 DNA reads TGTGCCAGCAGCTCAGGGGCCACTGAAGCTTTCTTT.

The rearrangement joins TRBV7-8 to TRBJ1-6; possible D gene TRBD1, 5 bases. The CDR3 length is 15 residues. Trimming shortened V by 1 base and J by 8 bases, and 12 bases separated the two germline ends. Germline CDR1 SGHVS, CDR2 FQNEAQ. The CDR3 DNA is TGTGCCAGCAGCTTAGATCGACAGCTGGATTCACCCCTCCACTTT. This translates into CASSLDRQLDSPLHF.

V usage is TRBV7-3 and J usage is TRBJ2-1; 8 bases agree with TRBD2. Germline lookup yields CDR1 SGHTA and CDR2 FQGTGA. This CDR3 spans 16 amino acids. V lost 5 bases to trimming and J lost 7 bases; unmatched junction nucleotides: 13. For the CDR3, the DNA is TGTGCCAGCAGCCCCACCGGCGGGGGGCGGTATAATGAGCAGTTCTTC. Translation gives CASSPTGGGRYNEQFF.

The CDR3 protein is CASSLDIWMNSPLHF. The CDR3 nucleotides are TGTGCCAGCAGCCTTGACATTTGGATGAATTCACCCCTCCACTTT. The V gene is TRBV6-5, the J gene TRBJ1-6; D is ambiguous. Germline CDR1 MNHEY, CDR2 SVGAGI. V was cut by 6 bases and J by 7 bases, with 16 bases left in between. This CDR3 is 15 amino acids long.

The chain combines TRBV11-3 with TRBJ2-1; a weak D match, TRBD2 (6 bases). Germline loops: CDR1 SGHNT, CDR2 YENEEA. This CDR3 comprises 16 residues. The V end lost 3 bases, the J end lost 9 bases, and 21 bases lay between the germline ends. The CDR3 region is CASSFSHPLGGSEQFF. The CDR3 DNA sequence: TGTGCCAGCAGCTTCTCCCACCCACTCGGAGGGAGTGAGCAGTTCTTC.

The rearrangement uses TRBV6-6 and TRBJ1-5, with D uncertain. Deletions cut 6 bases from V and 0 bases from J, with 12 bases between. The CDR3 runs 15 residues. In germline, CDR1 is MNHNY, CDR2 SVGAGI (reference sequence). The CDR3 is CASRQDGDSNQPQHF. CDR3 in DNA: TGTGCCAGCAGACAAGACGGGGATAGCAATCAGCCCCAGCATTTT.

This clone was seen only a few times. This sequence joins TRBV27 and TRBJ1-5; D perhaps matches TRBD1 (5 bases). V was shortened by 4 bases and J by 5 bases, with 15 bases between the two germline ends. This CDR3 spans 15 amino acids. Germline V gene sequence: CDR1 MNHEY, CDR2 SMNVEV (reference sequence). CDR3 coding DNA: TGTGCCAGCAGTTCCCACGGTGGGGACTATCAGCCCCAGCATTTT. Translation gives CASSSHGGDYQPQHF.

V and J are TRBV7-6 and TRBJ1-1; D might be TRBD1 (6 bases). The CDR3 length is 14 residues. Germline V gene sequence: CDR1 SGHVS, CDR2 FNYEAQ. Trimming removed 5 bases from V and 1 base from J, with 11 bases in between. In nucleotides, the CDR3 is TGTGCCAGCAGCGGGCGGGGGCCGAACACTGAAGCTTTCTTT. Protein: CASSGRGPNTEAFF.

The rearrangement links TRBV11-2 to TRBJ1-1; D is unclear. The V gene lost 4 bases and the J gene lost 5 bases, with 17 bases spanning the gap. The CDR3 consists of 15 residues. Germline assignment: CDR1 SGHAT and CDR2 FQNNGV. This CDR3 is CASSSLTRFWTEAFF. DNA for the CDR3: TGTGCCAGCAGCTCCCTAACTAGATTCTGGACTGAAGCTTTCTTT.

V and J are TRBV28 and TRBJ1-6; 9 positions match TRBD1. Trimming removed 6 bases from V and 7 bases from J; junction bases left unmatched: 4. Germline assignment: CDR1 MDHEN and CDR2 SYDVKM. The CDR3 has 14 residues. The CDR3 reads CASSLTGGNSPLHF. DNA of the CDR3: TGTGCCAGCAGCTTGACAGGGGGGAATTCACCCCTCCACTTT.

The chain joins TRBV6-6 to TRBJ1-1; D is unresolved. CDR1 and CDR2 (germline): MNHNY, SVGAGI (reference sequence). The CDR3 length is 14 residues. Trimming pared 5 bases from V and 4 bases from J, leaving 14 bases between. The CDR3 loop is CASSHTRAGTEAFF. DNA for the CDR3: TGTGCCAGCAGTCATACTAGGGCAGGCACTGAAGCTTTCTTT.

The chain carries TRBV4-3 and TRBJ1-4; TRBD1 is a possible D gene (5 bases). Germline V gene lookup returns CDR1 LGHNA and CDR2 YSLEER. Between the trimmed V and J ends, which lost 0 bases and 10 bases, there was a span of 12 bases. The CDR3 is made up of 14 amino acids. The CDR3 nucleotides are TGCGCCAGCAGCCAAGATCTGGGGCTCGGAAAACTGTTTTTT. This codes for CASSQDLGLGKLFF.

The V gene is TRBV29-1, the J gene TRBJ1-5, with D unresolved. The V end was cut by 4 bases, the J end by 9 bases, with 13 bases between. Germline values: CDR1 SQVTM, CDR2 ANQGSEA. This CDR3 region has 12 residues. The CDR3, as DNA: TGCAGCGTTGCCCCCGTTGAGGGGCCCCAGCATTTT. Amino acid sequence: CSVAPVEGPQHF.

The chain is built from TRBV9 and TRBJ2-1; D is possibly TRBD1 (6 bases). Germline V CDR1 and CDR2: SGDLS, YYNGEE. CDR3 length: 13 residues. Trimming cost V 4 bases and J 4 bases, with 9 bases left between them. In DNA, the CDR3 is TGTGCCAGCAGCCAGGGGCCTTACAATGAGCAGTTCTTC. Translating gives CASSQGPYNEQFF.

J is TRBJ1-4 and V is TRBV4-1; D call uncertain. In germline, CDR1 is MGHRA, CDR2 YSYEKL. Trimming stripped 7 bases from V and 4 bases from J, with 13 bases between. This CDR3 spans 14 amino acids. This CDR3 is CASTLYLNNEKLFF. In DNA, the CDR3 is TGCGCCAGCACCCTCTATCTCAATAATGAAAAACTGTTTTTT.

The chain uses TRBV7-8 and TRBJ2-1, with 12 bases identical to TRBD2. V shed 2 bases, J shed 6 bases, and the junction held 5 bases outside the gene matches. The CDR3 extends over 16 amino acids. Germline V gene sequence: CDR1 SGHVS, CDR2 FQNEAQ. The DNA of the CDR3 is TGTGCCAGCAGCTTACTAGCGGGGGGGCCGTTCAATGAGCAGTTCTTC. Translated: CASSLLAGGPFNEQFF.

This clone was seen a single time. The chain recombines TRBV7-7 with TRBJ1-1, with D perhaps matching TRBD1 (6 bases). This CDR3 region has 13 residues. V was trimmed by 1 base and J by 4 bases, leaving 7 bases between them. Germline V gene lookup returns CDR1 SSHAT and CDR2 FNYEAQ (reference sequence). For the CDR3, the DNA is TGTGCCAGCAGCTTAGAGACAGGCACTGAAGCTTTCTTT. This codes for CASSLETGTEAFF.

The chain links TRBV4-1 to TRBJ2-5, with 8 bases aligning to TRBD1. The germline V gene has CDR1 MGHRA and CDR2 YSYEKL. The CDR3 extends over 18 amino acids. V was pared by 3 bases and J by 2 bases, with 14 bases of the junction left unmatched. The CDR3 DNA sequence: TGCGCCAGCAGCCATCGCGGACAGGGATTATACTTTCAAGAGACCCAGTACTTC. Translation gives CASSHRGQGLYFQETQYF.

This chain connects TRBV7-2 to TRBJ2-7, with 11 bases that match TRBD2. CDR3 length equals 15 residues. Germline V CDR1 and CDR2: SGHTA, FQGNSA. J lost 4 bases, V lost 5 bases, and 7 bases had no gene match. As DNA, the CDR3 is TGTGCCAGCAGCCCAGTGGCTAGCGGGGGGTACGAGCAGTACTTC. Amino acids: CASSPVASGGYEQYF.

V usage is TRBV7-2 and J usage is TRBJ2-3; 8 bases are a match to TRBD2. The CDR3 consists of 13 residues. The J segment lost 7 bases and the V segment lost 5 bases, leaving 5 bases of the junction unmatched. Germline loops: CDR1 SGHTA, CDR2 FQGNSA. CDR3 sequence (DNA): TGTGCCAGCAGCCTCACTAGCGGAAATACGCAGTATTTT. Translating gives CASSLTSGNTQYF.

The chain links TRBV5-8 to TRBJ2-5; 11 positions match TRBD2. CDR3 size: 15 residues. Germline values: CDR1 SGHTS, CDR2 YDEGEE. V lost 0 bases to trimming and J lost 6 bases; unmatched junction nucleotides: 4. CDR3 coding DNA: TGTGCCAGCAGCTTGGAGACTAGCGGGATAAAGACCCAGTACTTC. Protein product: CASSLETSGIKTQYF.

CDR3 nucleotides: TGTGCCAGCAGTGCACTACCAAACGGAAACGAGCAGTACTTC. Protein: CASSALPNGNEQYF. This chain joins TRBV6-1 and TRBJ2-7; D is unresolved. Trimming left V 4 bases short and J 5 bases short, with 15 bases between. The CDR3 has 14 residues. The germline V gene has CDR1 MNHNS and CDR2 SASEGT.